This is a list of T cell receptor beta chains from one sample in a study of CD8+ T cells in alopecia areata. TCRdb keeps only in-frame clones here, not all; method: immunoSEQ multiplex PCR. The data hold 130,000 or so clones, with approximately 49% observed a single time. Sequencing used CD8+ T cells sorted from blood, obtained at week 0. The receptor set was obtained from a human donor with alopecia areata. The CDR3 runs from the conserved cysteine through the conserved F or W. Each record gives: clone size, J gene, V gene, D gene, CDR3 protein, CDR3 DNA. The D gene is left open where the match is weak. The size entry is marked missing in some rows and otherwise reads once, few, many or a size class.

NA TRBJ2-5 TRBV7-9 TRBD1 CASSIRDRGRGETQYF TGTGCCAGCAGTATCCGGGACAGGGGGAGAGGAGAGACCCAGTACTTC
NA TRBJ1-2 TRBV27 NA CASSDSGTSRGYTF TGTGCCAGCAGTGATTCCGGGACAAGCCGCGGCTACACCTTC
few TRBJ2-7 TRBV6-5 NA CASSYGTEYEQYF TGTGCCAGCAGTTACGGGACCGAGTACGAGCAGTACTTC
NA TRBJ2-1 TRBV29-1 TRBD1 CSVEGVLQGAWNEQFF TGCAGCGTTGAGGGGGTACTACAGGGGGCATGGAATGAGCAGTTCTTC
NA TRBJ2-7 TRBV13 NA CASSLKSVYEQYF TGTGCCAGCAGCTTAAAGTCAGTTTACGAGCAGTACTTC
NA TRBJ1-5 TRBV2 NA CASRRSNQPQHF TGTGCCAGCAGGCGGAGCAATCAGCCCCAGCATTTT
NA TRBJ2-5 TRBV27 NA CASSFLEGETQYF TGTGCCAGCAGTTTCCTAGAGGGAGAGACCCAGTACTTC
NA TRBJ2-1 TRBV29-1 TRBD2 CSVYSGGMSSYNEQFF TGCAGCGTCTATAGCGGGGGGATGAGCTCCTACAATGAGCAGTTCTTC
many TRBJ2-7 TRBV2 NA CASRSISYEQYF TGTGCCAGCCGATCCATCTCCTACGAGCAGTACTTC
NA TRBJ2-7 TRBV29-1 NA CSVSPWAQRGEQYF TGCAGCGTTTCTCCATGGGCCCAACGGGGCGAGCAGTACTTC
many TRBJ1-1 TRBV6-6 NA CASSYKENTEAFF TGTGCCAGCAGTTACAAAGAGAACACTGAAGCTTTCTTT
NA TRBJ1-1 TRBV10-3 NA CAISDRGTGTMNTEAFF TGTGCCATCAGTGATCGTGGCACCGGGACGATGAACACTGAAGCTTTCTTT
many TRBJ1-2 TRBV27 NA CASSLSMGGASGYTF TGTGCCAGCAGTTTATCGATGGGGGGCGCGTCGGGCTACACCTTC
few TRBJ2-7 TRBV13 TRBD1 CASSSDRVHEQYF TGTGCCAGCAGCTCTGACAGGGTCCACGAGCAGTACTTC
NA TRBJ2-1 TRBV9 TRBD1 CASSASGTGWNEQFF TGTGCCAGCAGCGCATCCGGGACAGGGTGGAATGAGCAGTTCTTC
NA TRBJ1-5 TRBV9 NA CASSQTLNQPQHF TGTGCCAGCAGCCAAACTCTCAATCAGCCCCAGCATTTT
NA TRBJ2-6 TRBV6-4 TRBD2 CASSYREAPSGANVLTF TGTGCCAGCAGTTACCGGGAGGCCCCCTCTGGGGCCAACGTCCTGACTTTC
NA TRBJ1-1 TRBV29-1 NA CSVGYGPAMNTEAFF TGCAGCGTAGGTTATGGGCCCGCGATGAACACTGAAGCTTTCTTT
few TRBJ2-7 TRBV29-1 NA CSVEELNAHEQYF TGCAGCGTTGAAGAACTAAACGCCCACGAGCAGTACTTC
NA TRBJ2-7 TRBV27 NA CASSLSHEQYF TGTGCCAGCAGTTTATCCCACGAGCAGTACTTC
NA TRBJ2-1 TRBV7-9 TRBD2 CASSQLAGSYNEQFF TGTGCCAGCAGCCAACTAGCGGGATCCTACAATGAGCAGTTCTTC
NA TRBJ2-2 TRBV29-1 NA CSVTGQNTGELFF TGCAGCGTAACCGGACAGAACACCGGGGAGCTGTTTTTT
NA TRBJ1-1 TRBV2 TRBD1 CASGGQGVRTEAFF TGTGCCAGCGGGGGACAGGGCGTCAGAACTGAAGCTTTCTTT
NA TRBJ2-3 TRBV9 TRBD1 CASSAPTQGAGTDTQYF TGTGCCAGCAGCGCCCCCACACAGGGGGCTGGCACAGATACGCAGTATTTT
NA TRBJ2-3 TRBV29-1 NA CSFDHRAPDTQYF TGCAGCTTTGACCACAGGGCTCCAGATACGCAGTATTTT
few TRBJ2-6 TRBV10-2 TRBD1 CASSEFTGDRGLEGANVLTF TGCGCCAGCAGTGAATTTACGGGGGACAGGGGGCTCGAAGGGGCCAACGTCCTGACTTTC
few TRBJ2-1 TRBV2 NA CASTKGNEQFF TGTGCCAGCACCAAGGGAAATGAGCAGTTCTTC
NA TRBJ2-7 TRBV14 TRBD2 CASSQGPGGPPSYEQYF TGTGCCAGCAGCCAAGGCCCGGGGGGTCCCCCCTCCTACGAGCAGTACTTC
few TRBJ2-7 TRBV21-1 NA CASSTLAGTGSYEQYF TGTGCCAGCAGCACCCTCGCCGGGACAGGGAGCTACGAGCAGTACTTC
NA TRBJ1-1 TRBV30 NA CALYAMNTEAFF TGTGCCTTATACGCCATGAACACTGAAGCTTTCTTT
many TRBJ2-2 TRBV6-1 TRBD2 CASSDGTSDTGELFF TGTGCCAGCAGCGACGGGACTAGCGACACCGGGGAGCTGTTTTTT
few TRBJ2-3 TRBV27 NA CATKARESTDTQYF TGTGCCACTAAAGCCAGGGAATCCACAGATACGCAGTATTTT
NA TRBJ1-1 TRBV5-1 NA CASSGARQLGTEAFF TGCGCCAGCAGCGGCGCGAGACAGCTCGGCACTGAAGCTTTCTTT
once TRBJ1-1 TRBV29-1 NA CSVETYGGLNTEAFF TGCAGCGTTGAAACGTACGGGGGCTTGAACACTGAAGCTTTCTTT
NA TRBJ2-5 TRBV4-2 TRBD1 CASSQDVGTGQETQYF TGTGCCAGCAGCCAAGATGTCGGGACAGGCCAAGAGACCCAGTACTTC
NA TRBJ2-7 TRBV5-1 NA CASSVGRDSPTYEQYF TGCGCCAGCAGTGTCGGCCGGGACTCGCCTACCTACGAGCAGTACTTC
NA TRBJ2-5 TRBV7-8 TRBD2 CASSLGGGPQETQYF TGTGCCAGCAGCTTAGGCGGGGGGCCCCAAGAGACCCAGTACTTC
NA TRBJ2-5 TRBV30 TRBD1 CAWSVDRGWETQYF TGTGCCTGGAGTGTCGACAGGGGATGGGAGACCCAGTACTTC
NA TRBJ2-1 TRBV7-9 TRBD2 CASSLVSGGPDEQFF TGTGCCAGCAGCTTAGTTAGCGGGGGCCCAGACGAGCAGTTCTTC
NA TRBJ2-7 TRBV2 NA CASKGRGDEQYF TGTGCCAGCAAGGGACGGGGCGACGAGCAGTACTTC
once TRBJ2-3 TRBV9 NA CASSVADNPDTQYF TGTGCCAGCAGCGTAGCCGACAACCCAGATACGCAGTATTTT
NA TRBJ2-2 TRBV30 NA CAWSVGNTGELFF TGTGCCTGGAGTGTCGGGAACACCGGGGAGCTGTTTTTT
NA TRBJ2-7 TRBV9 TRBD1 CASSVRDRPSYEQYF TGTGCCAGCAGCGTTCGGGACAGGCCTTCCTACGAGCAGTACTTC
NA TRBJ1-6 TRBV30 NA CAWDGRGNSPLHF TGTGCCTGGGACGGTCGGGGTAATTCACCCCTCCACTTT
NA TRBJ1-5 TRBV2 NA CASSEPGPYQPQHF TGTGCCAGCAGTGAACCAGGGCCGTATCAGCCCCAGCATTTT
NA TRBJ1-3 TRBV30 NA CACHRGNTIYF TGTGCCTGCCACAGGGGAAACACCATATATTTT
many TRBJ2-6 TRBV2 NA CASSWRDSGANVLTF TGTGCCAGCAGTTGGCGGGACTCTGGGGCCAACGTCCTGACTTTC
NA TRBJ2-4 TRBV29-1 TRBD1 CSVAQGENIQYF TGCAGCGTTGCCCAGGGGGAAAACATTCAGTACTTC
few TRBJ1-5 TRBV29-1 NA CSVGDQPQHF TGCAGCGTTGGAGACCAGCCCCAGCATTTT
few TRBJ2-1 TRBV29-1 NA CSVPEGGTYNEQFF TGCAGCGTCCCGGAGGGGGGCACCTACAATGAGCAGTTCTTC
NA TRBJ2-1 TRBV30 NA CAWSVQADNEQFF TGTGCCTGGAGTGTACAGGCAGACAATGAGCAGTTCTTC
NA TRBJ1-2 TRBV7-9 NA CASSFSGGTNYGYTF TGTGCCAGCAGCTTTTCCGGGGGCACTAACTATGGCTACACCTTC
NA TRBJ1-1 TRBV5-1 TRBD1 CASSPWTGMERTEAFF TGCGCCAGCAGCCCATGGACAGGGATGGAGAGGACTGAAGCTTTCTTT
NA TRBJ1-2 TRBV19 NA CASLPNRGRNYGYTF TGTGCCAGCCTACCGAACCGGGGCCGTAACTATGGCTACACCTTC
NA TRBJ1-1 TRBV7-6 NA CASSLDDSYTEAFF TGTGCCAGCAGCTTAGATGACAGTTACACTGAAGCTTTCTTT
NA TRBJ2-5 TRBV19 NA CASSIGLAGETQYF TGTGCCAGTAGTATAGGGCTAGCTGGGGAGACCCAGTACTTC
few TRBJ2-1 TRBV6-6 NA CASSYGQGIDNEQFF TGTGCCAGCAGTTATGGGCAGGGAATCGACAATGAGCAGTTCTTC
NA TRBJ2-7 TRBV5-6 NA CASSQDGDYEQYF TGTGCCAGCAGTCAGGACGGAGACTACGAGCAGTACTTC
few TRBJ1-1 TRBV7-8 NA CASSLWGITEAFF TGTGCCAGCAGCTTGTGGGGGATCACTGAAGCTTTCTTT
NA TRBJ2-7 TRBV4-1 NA CASSPPGGYSYEQYF TGTGCCAGCAGCCCTCCAGGGGGGTACTCCTACGAGCAGTACTTC